This is a list of T cell receptor beta chains from one sample in a study of blood T cell repertoires in COVID-19. The method was immunoSEQ multiplex PCR; TCRdb's version includes in-frame clones alone and lacks a portion of them. The sample consists of 150,000 to 200,000 clones, more than 75% of them appearing once. The specimen sequenced was peripheral blood. The receptors derive from a middle-aged man with active or convalescent COVID-19. Each CDR3 is given with its conserved first and last residue.

j_gene: TRBJ2-7; len: 14; v_gene: TRBV27; CDR3aa: CNSHPSGSPYEQYF
j_gene: TRBJ1-2; len: 14; v_gene: TRBV3-1/TRBV3-2; CDR3aa: CASSQGGREFGYTF
j_gene: TRBJ2-1; len: 15; v_gene: TRBV6-4; CDR3aa: CASSGTLAGKYEQFF
j_gene: TRBJ1-1; len: 13; v_gene: TRBV7-2; CDR3aa: CASSADRGTEAFF
j_gene: TRBJ2-3; len: 16; v_gene: TRBV7-8; CDR3aa: CASSEIVVRNTDTQYF
j_gene: TRBJ1-1; len: 13; v_gene: TRBV2; CDR3aa: CASTAEAPTEAFF
j_gene: TRBJ1-2; len: 15; v_gene: TRBV5-1; CDR3aa: CASSSHRGPFYGYTF
j_gene: TRBJ2-2; len: 13; v_gene: TRBV29-1; CDR3aa: CSVVKQGGGELFF
j_gene: TRBJ2-3; len: 14; v_gene: TRBV27; CDR3aa: CASSLIHRADTQYF
j_gene: TRBJ2-7; len: 13; v_gene: TRBV27; CDR3aa: CASSFAAAYEQYF
j_gene: TRBJ1-1; len: 17; v_gene: TRBV5-6; CDR3aa: CASSSGTGGASNTEAFF
j_gene: TRBJ1-2; len: 18; v_gene: TRBV18; CDR3aa: CASSQTPGTGEINYGYTF
j_gene: TRBJ2-7; len: 11; v_gene: TRBV27; CDR3aa: CAIGGGYEQYF
j_gene: TRBJ1-1; len: 16; v_gene: TRBV5-6; CDR3aa: CASSLSTGVGIAVAFF
j_gene: TRBJ2-1; len: 11; v_gene: TRBV5-1; CDR3aa: CASYSYNEQFF
j_gene: TRBJ1-2; len: 13; v_gene: TRBV7-2; CDR3aa: CASSVSGNYGYTF
j_gene: TRBJ1-5; len: 13; v_gene: TRBV24-1; CDR3aa: CATSDSADQPQHF
j_gene: TRBJ1-6; len: 15; v_gene: TRBV7-2; CDR3aa: CASRDRTHANSPLHF
j_gene: TRBJ1-4; len: 14; v_gene: TRBV5-1; CDR3aa: CASSWTGGDEKLFF
j_gene: TRBJ1-2; len: 15; v_gene: TRBV9; CDR3aa: CASSEGQGAWYGYTF
j_gene: TRBJ1-6; len: 15; v_gene: TRBV6-5; CDR3aa: CASSPSGQEYSPLHF
j_gene: TRBJ1-6; len: 19; v_gene: TRBV5-1; CDR3aa: CASSYRDRGVGTYNSPLHF
j_gene: TRBJ2-2; len: 18; v_gene: TRBV27; CDR3aa: CASSLIRLAGGNTGELFF
j_gene: TRBJ2-5; len: 15; v_gene: TRBV6-2/TRBV6-3; CDR3aa: CASSMTGVGLETQYF
j_gene: TRBJ1-2; len: 13; v_gene: TRBV12-3/TRBV12-4; CDR3aa: CASSERTGDGYTF
j_gene: TRBJ2-6; len: 15; v_gene: TRBV3-1/TRBV3-2; CDR3aa: CASRSFGNRINVLTF
j_gene: TRBJ2-1; len: 14; v_gene: TRBV27; CDR3aa: CASSPGQGNGEQFF
j_gene: TRBJ1-1; len: 12; v_gene: TRBV28; CDR3aa: CATNRGSTEAFF
j_gene: TRBJ1-2; len: 14; v_gene: TRBV28; CDR3aa: CASSLIQGRRGYTF
j_gene: TRBJ2-1; len: 12; v_gene: TRBV6-6; CDR3aa: CASSYWATEQFF
j_gene: TRBJ2-7; len: 18; v_gene: TRBV5-4; CDR3aa: CASSLAVGLAGRTYEQYF
j_gene: TRBJ2-7; len: 15; v_gene: TRBV29-1; CDR3aa: CSVSGTRYRSYEQYF
j_gene: TRBJ1-5; len: 14; v_gene: TRBV6-4; CDR3aa: CASITGGKQRPQHF
j_gene: TRBJ2-7; len: 12; v_gene: TRBV2; CDR3aa: CASRVGSYEQYF
j_gene: TRBJ2-3; len: 17; v_gene: TRBV7-9; CDR3aa: CASSLRTAGPSTDTQYF
j_gene: TRBJ1-5; len: 14; v_gene: TRBV6-5; CDR3aa: CASSPLTGNQPQHF
j_gene: TRBJ2-7; len: 17; v_gene: TRBV12-5; CDR3aa: CASGLLFNWTSSYEQYF
j_gene: TRBJ1-4; len: 12; v_gene: TRBV28; CDR3aa: CASRGGHLKLFF
j_gene: TRBJ2-3; len: 13; v_gene: TRBV2; CDR3aa: CARRQTSTDTQYF
j_gene: TRBJ2-1; len: 15; v_gene: TRBV5-6; CDR3aa: CASSFGRGGFGEQFF
j_gene: TRBJ1-1; len: 17; v_gene: TRBV27; CDR3aa: CASSLLPRDRGRTEAFF
j_gene: TRBJ2-7; len: 16; v_gene: TRBV5-4; CDR3aa: CASSGGSGGLTYEQYF
j_gene: TRBJ1-5; len: 15; v_gene: TRBV19; CDR3aa: CASNPGRGLFQPQHF
j_gene: TRBJ1-5; len: 16; v_gene: TRBV28; CDR3aa: CASSNLGQVSNQPQHF
j_gene: TRBJ2-3; len: 18; v_gene: TRBV3-1/TRBV3-2; CDR3aa: CASSQVRVLAAQTDTQYF
j_gene: TRBJ2-3; len: 14; v_gene: TRBV29-1; CDR3aa: CSVDLAFSTDTQYF
j_gene: TRBJ2-1; len: 14; v_gene: TRBV19; CDR3aa: CASSPRDRYNEQFF
j_gene: TRBJ1-5; len: 13; v_gene: TRBV27; CDR3aa: CASSKREYQPQHF
j_gene: TRBJ1-4; len: 22; v_gene: TRBV7-8; CDR3aa: CASSPRTGRLRMMRPRNEKLFF
j_gene: TRBJ2-5; len: 12; v_gene: TRBV7-2; CDR3aa: CASSNSRETQYF
j_gene: TRBJ1-5; len: 14; v_gene: TRBV6-5; CDR3aa: CASSLDRVNQPQHF